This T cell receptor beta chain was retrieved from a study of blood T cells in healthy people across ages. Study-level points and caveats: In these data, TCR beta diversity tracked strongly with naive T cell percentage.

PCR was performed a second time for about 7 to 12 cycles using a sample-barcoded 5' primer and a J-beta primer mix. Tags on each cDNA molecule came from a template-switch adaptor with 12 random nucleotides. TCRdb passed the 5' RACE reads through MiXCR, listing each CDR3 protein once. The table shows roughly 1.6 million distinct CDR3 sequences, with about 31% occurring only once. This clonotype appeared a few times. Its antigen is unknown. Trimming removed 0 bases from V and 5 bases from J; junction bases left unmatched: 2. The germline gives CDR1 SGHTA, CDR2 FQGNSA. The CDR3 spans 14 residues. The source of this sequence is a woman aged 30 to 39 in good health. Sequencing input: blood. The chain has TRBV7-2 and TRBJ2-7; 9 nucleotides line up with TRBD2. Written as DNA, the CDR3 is TGTGCCAGCAGCTTAGCCCCTAGCGGGAACGAGCAGTACTTC. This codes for CASSLAPSGNEQYF. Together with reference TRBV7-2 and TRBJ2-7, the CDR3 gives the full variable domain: GAGVSQSPSNKVTEKGKDVELRCDPISGHTALYWYRQSLGQGLEFLIYFQGNSAPDKSGLPSDRFSAERTGGSVSTLTIQRTQQEDSAVYLCASSLAPSGNEQYFGPGTRLTVT.